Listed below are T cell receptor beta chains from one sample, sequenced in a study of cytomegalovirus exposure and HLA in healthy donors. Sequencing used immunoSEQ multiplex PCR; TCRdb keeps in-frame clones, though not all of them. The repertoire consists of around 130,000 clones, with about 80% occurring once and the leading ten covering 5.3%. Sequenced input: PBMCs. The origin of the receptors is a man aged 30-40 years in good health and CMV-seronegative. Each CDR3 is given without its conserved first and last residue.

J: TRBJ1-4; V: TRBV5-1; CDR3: ASQKTGALNEKLF
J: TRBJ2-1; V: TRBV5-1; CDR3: ASSVSSGRHYEQF
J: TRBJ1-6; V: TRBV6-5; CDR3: ASSWDRPNSPLH
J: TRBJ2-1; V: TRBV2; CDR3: ASFYYNEQF
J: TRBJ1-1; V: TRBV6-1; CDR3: ASKDSPGTEAF
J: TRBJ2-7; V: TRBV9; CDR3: ASSPRTGSVPEQY
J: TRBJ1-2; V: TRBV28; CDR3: ASRWTGAPNYGYT
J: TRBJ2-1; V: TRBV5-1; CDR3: ASSLGIPAGGNEQF
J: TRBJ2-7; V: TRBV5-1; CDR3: ASSGSGTGVREQY
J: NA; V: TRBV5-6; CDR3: ASRRTSVTYEQY
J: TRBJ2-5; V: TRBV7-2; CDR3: ASSLLAGESETQY
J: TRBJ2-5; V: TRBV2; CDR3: ASSAPRQGLEGETQY
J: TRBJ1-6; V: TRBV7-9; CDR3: ASSSRDRGLSPLH
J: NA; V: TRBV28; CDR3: ASSLGSWAAGNTIY
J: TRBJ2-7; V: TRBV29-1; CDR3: SVEVGDYEQY
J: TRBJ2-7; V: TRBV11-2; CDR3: ASSLYSSSYEQY
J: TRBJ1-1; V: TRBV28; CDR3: ASREPNTEAF
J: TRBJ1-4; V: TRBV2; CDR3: ASTGGNEKLF
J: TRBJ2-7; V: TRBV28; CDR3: ASSSFQAGASEQY
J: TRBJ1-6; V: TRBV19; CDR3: ASSLSGIGSPLH
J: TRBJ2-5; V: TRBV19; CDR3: ASRRQGEETQY
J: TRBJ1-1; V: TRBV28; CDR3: ASSFLGAVAF
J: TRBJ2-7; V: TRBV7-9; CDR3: ASSLARGSGSYEQY
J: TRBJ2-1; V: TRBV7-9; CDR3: ASSPVPGFNEQF